The entry below describes one T cell receptor (beta chain). As yet, its antigen is unknown. These data belong to a study of T cell responses to AZD1222 COVID-19 vaccine. Study outcomes and limitations: A rise in Spike-specific TCR breadth and depth followed two AZD1222 doses.

The trim removed 7 bases at V and 0 bases at J, leaving 7 bases unmatched. The germline V gene encodes CDR1 SQVTM and CDR2 ANQGSEA. The CDR3 loop spans 14 amino acids. Assay: immunoSEQ multiplex PCR; the TCRdb copy retains only in-frame clones and omits some. The table includes around 160,000 clones, approximately 90% detected once. The sample was peripheral blood, taken on day 0 of AZD1222 vaccination. This receptor was taken from an adult in good health. The J gene is TRBJ2-3, the V gene TRBV29-1; 7 bases fit TRBD2. CDR3 bases: TGCAGCGCGGCCGCTAGCGGTAGCACAGATACGCAGTATTTT. Residues: CSAAASGSTDTQYF.